These 18 T cell receptor beta chains were sequenced from one sample in a study of PD-1 blockade in classical Hodgkin lymphoma. TCRdb's copy holds only in-frame clones and misses some; the assay was immunoSEQ multiplex PCR. The sample includes about 22,000 clones, about 95% of them seen just once. Specified time point: newly diagnosed, previously untreated cHL patient sample. The sample comprised peripheral blood mononuclear cells (PBMCs). The receptors stem from a human donor with classical Hodgkin lymphoma.

J is TRBJ1-2 and V is TRBV6-5; no firm D call. Germline CDR1 is MNHEY and CDR2 is SVGAGI. The V and J ends lost 0 bases and 2 bases respectively, with 10 bases between them. The CDR3 loop spans 15 amino acids. This chain's CDR3 is CASSYSITGNYGYTF. As DNA, the CDR3 is TGTGCCAGCAGTTACTCGATAACGGGGAACTATGGCTACACCTTC.

The J gene is TRBJ2-1, the V gene TRBV6-1; D is perhaps TRBD1 (5 bases). From germline, CDR1 is MNHNS and CDR2 SASEGT. The CDR3 length is 14 residues. Trimming cost V 1 base and J 6 bases, with 10 bases left between them. CDR3 sequence reads: CASSEVGRANEQFF. As DNA, the CDR3 is TGTGCCAGCAGTGAAGTCGGCAGGGCCAATGAGCAGTTCTTC.

CDR3 sequence: CSVRDRGDTGELFF. CDR3 DNA sequence: TGCAGCGTCCGGGACAGGGGTGACACCGGGGAGCTGTTTTTT. V is TRBV29-1 and J is TRBJ2-2; 10 nucleotides match TRBD1. Germline CDR1 is SQVTM and CDR2 is ANQGSEA. V was pared by 6 bases and J by 3 bases, with 4 bases of the junction left unmatched. The CDR3 length is 14 residues.

The V and J genes are TRBV10-1 and TRBJ2-4; D is ambiguous. V was pared by 10 bases and J by 0 bases, with 22 bases between. CDR1 is WNHNN and CDR2 is SYGVQD in the germline V gene (reference sequence). This CDR3 comprises 17 residues. CDR3 sequence (DNA): TGCGCCATAGGGCGGACCCACCCTCGCTTAGCCAAAAACATTCAGTACTTC. Translating gives CAIGRTHPRLAKNIQYF.

This clone was observed once. V gene TRBV10-3 combines with J gene TRBJ1-2, with a tentative D call TRBD1 (5 bases). Per the germline V gene, CDR1 is ENHRY and CDR2 is SYGVKD. The CDR3 length is 12 residues. Trimming stripped 3 bases from V and 8 bases from J, with 10 bases between. In nucleotides, the CDR3 is TGTGCCATCAGTGACCCCAGGGAGGGCTACACCTTC. This translates into CAISDPREGYTF.

The CDR3 spells CASSPARPGNEKLFF. CDR3 DNA sequence: TGTGCCAGCTCACCCGCCCGACCCGGAAATGAAAAACTGTTTTTT. The chain couples TRBV18 to TRBJ1-4; D not resolved. The CDR3 is 15 residues long. Trimming took 3 bases from V and 5 from J, leaving 13 bases between them. CDR1 is KGHSH, CDR2 LQKENI, per germline.

The chain combines TRBV5-4 with TRBJ1-2, with TRBD1 identical over 8 bases. This CDR3 comprises 16 residues. Looked up from germline, CDR1 is SGHNT and CDR2 is YYREEE (reference sequence). The trim removed 3 bases at V and 1 base at J, leaving 8 bases unmatched. CDR3 in amino acids: CASSWGGQAFNYGYTF. CDR3 DNA sequence: TGTGCCAGCAGCTGGGGGGGACAGGCTTTTAACTATGGCTACACCTTC.

The chain carries TRBV18 and TRBJ2-5; 9 nucleotides agree with TRBD1. Looked up from germline, CDR1 is KGHSH and CDR2 is LQKENI. The CDR3 length is 13 residues. V shed 3 bases and J 5 bases; nucleotides not matched to a gene: 1. The CDR3 spells CASSPDRGETQYF. The DNA of the CDR3 is TGTGCCAGCTCACCGGACAGGGGTGAGACCCAGTACTTC.

The count of this clone is one. The chain uses TRBV6-1 and TRBJ1-2; 11 bases match TRBD1. V gave up 2 bases and J gave up 4 bases; unmatched junction bases: 12. Per germline, CDR1 MNHNS and CDR2 SASEGT. CDR3 length: 18 residues. CDR3 loop: CASSETRGTGGRFYGYTF. CDR3 nucleotide sequence: TGTGCCAGCAGTGAAACCCGCGGGACAGGGGGGAGATTCTATGGCTACACCTTC.

The chain employs TRBV9 and TRBJ2-1; TRBD1 agrees at 8 bases. Germline assignment: CDR1 SGDLS and CDR2 YYNGEE. V lost 2 bases and J lost 10; bases outside the gene matches: 8. CDR3 length: 14 residues. The CDR3 nucleotides are TGTGCCAGCAGCGTCGGGGCGGACAGGGAAGAGCAGTTCTTC. Translation gives CASSVGADREEQFF.

The rearrangement uses TRBV7-9 and TRBJ2-7; TRBD2 is a possible D gene (7 bases). V shed 7 bases and J shed 4 bases, with 17 bases lying between them. Per germline, CDR1 SEHNR and CDR2 FQNEAQ (reference sequence). This CDR3 is 14 amino acids long. The CDR3 nucleotides are TGTGCCAGCAAGGCACCGGGGGGCGGGTACGAGCAGTACTTC. Translation gives CASKAPGGGYEQYF.

The gene calls are TRBV7-2 and TRBJ1-1; the D gene is possibly TRBD1 (6 bases). Germline-derived CDR1 and CDR2 are SGHTA and FQGNSA. Trimming pared 0 bases from V and 1 base from J, leaving 9 bases between. CDR3 size: 15 residues. The CDR3 bases are TGTGCCAGCAGCTTAGCGGGGGGGCGGAACACTGAAGCTTTCTTT. It translates to CASSLAGGRNTEAFF.

V is TRBV18 and J is TRBJ1-2; unclear D gene. The CDR3 runs 14 residues. V gave up 3 bases and J gave up 5 bases, with 13 bases separating them. Germline CDR1 reads KGHSH; CDR2 reads LQKENI. The CDR3: CASSPSGKAYGYTF. CDR3 nucleotides: TGTGCCAGCTCACCCTCCGGGAAGGCTTATGGCTACACCTTC.

Comments on this clone: A read error may produce the germline difference seen at one junction end. This chain uses TRBV28 with TRBJ2-3; 10 bases are a match to TRBD1. The CDR3 has 13 amino acids. Germline V CDR1 and CDR2: MDHEN, SYDVKM. DNA of the CDR3: TGTGCCGGCAGACAGGGGGCAACAGATACGCAGTATTTT. Amino acid sequence: CAGRQGATDTQYF.

The V and J genes are TRBV6-1 and TRBJ2-6; D is undetermined. V dropped 1 base and J dropped 0 bases, with 13 bases sitting between them. The CDR3 runs 18 residues. Per germline, CDR1 MNHNS and CDR2 SASEGT. The CDR3 DNA sequence: TGTGCCAGCAGTGAAGGAACTCTAATTTTCTCTGGGGCCAACGTCCTGACTTTC. It translates to CASSEGTLIFSGANVLTF.

The J gene is TRBJ2-6, the V gene TRBV29-1, with no clear D. The CDR3 runs to 14 residues. The germline V gene has CDR1 SQVTM and CDR2 ANQGSEA. The V and J ends lost 4 bases and 2 bases respectively, with 9 bases between them. This CDR3 is CSVVGPTGANVLTF. CDR3 DNA sequence: TGCAGCGTTGTCGGGCCTACTGGGGCCAACGTCCTGACTTTC.

This clone came up once. The chain couples TRBV7-8 to TRBJ2-5, with 7 bases matching TRBD2. The ends lost 5 bases at V and 5 bases at J; junction bases unmatched: 11. The germline V gene encodes CDR1 SGHVS and CDR2 FQNEAQ. There are 15 residues in the CDR3. This CDR3 reads CASSGPGGGDETQYF. The CDR3 DNA is TGTGCCAGCAGCGGACCGGGGGGAGGGGACGAGACCCAGTACTTC.

The chain has TRBV7-7 and TRBJ2-7; 13 bases match TRBD2. The length of the CDR3 is 16 residues. Looked up from germline, CDR1 is SSHAT and CDR2 is FNYEAQ (reference sequence). The V and J ends lost 5 bases and 6 bases, in that order; junction bases with no gene match: 10. The CDR3 loop is CASSPGTSGVLGEQYF. Here the CDR3 DNA reads TGTGCCAGCAGCCCCGGGACTAGCGGGGTCCTGGGCGAGCAGTACTTC.